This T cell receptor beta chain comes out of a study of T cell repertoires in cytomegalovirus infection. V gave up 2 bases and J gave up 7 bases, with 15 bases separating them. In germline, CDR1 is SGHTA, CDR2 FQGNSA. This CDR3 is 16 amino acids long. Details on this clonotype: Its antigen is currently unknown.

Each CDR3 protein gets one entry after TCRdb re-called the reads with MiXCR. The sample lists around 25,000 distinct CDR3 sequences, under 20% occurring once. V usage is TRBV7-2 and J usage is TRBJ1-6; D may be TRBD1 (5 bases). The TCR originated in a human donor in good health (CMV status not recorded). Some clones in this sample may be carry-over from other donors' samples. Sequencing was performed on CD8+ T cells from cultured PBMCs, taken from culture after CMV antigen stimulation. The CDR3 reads CASSLTQGGPNSPLHF. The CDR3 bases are TGTGCCAGCAGCTTAACCCAGGGAGGACCGAATTCACCCCTCCACTTT.